This T cell receptor (beta chain) derives from a study of T cells in Graves' hyperthyroidism and ophthalmopathy. Study-wide context: The initial diagnosis was the point when peripheral blood was collected, ahead of any treatment.

General study results and limits: Most thyroid-expanded clonotypes above 0.001 were also found in blood.

This clonotype was counted many times. Its antigen is not known. Uncontrolled infection, other autoimmune disease, pregnancy or lactation barred patients from enrollment. The diagnoses drew upon clinical symptoms, serum thyroxine and TRAb, thyroid ultrasound and orbital computed tomography. Amplified TCR beta CDR3 regions came from RNA transcripts. RT-PCR in the first round (using the HTBI primer set) targeted the TCR CDR3. Using its own MiXCR run on the multiplex PCR reads, TCRdb lists one record per CDR3 protein. The sample records about 320,000 distinct CDR3 sequences, 16% being singletons. The sequence derives from a man younger than 45 with Graves' hyperthyroidism. Sequences were obtained from blood.

The CDR3 here is CASSLGLFTDTQYF. The CDR3 bases are TGTGCCAGCAGCTTAGGGCTTTTCACAGATACGCAGTATTTT. The chain couples TRBV7-2 to TRBJ2-3; no clear D gene. Trimming took off 1 base at V and 2 bases at J, with 7 bases between the two ends. The CDR3 totals 14 residues. Germline-derived CDR1 and CDR2 are SGHTA and FQGNSA.